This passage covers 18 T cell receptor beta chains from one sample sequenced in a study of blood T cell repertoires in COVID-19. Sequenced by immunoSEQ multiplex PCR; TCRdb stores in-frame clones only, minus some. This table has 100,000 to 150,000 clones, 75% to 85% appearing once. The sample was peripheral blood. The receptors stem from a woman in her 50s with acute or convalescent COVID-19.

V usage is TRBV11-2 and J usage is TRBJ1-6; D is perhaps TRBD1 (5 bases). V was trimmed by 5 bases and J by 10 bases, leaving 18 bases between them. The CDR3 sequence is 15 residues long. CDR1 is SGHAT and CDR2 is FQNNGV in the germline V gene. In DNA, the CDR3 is TGTGCCAGCAGCCCTAGGGTGGGGGGAAGCTCACCCCTCCACTTT. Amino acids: CASSPRVGGSSPLHF.

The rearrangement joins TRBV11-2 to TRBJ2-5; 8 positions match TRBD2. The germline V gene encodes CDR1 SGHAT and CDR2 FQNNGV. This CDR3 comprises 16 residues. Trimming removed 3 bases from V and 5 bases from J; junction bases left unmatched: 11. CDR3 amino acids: CASSFSSSGGTETQYF. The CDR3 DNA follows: TGTGCCAGCAGCTTTAGTTCGAGCGGGGGAACGGAGACCCAGTACTTC. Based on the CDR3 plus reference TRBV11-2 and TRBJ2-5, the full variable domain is EAGVAQSPRYKIIEKRQSVAFWCNPISGHATLYWYQQILGQGPKLLIQFQNNGVVDDSQLPKDRFSAERLKGVDSTLKIQPAKLEDSAVYLCASSFSSSGGTETQYFGPGTRLLVL.

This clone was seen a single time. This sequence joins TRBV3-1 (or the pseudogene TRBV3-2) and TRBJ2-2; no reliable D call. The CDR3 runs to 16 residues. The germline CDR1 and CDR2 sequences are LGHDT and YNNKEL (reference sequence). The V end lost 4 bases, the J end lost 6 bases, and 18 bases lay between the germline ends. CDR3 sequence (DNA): TGTGCCAGCAGCCTTTATGAAAGCGTAGGCTCCGGGGAGCTGTTTTTT. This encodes CASSLYESVGSGELFF.

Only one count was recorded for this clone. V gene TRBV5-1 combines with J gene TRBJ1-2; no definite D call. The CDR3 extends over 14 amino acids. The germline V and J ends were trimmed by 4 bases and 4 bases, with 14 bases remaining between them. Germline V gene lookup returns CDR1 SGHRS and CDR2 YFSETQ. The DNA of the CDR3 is TGCGCCAGCAGCCGGGATCCGAGTACCTATGGCTACACCTTC. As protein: CASSRDPSTYGYTF.

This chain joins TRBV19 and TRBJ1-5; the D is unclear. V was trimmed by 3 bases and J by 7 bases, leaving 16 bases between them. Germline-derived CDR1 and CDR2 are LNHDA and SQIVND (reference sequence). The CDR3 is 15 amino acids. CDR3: CASSIGPAVRQPQHF. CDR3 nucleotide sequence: TGTGCCAGTAGTATTGGCCCGGCGGTCCGACAGCCCCAGCATTTT.

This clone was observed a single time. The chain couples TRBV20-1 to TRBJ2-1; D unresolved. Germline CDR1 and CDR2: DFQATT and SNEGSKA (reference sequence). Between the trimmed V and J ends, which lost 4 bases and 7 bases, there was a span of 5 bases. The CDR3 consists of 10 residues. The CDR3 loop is CSAMRNEQFF. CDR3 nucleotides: TGCAGTGCTATGCGGAATGAGCAGTTCTTC.

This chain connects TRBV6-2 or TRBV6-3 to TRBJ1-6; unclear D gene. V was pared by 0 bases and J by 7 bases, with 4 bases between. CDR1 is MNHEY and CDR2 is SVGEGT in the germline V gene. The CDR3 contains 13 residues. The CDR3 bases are TGTGCCAGCAGTTACTCCCCGAATTCACCCCTCCACTTT. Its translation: CASSYSPNSPLHF.

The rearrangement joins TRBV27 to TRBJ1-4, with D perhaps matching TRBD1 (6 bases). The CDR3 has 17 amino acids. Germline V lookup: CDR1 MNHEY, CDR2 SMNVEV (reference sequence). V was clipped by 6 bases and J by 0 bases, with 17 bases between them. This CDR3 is CASSEIWQGPTNEKLFF. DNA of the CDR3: TGTGCCAGCAGCGAAATCTGGCAGGGGCCAACTAATGAAAAACTGTTTTTT.

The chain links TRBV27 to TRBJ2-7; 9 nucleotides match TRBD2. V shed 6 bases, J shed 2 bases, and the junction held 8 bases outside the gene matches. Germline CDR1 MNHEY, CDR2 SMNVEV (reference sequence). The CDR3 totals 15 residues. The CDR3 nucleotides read TGTGCCAGCAGCTTAACGACTAGCGGTACCTACGAGCAGTACTTC. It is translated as CASSLTTSGTYEQYF.

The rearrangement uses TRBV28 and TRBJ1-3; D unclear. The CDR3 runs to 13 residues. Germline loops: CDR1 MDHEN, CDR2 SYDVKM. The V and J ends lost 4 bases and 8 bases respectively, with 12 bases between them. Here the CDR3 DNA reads TGTGCCAGCAGTTCCTCATACGGGGACACCATATATTTT. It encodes CASSSSYGDTIYF.

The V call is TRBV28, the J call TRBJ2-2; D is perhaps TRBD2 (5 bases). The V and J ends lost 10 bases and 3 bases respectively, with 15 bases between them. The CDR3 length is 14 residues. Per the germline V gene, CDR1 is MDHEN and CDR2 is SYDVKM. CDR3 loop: CATSIRGYTGELFF. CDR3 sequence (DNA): TGTGCCACCTCAATCCGGGGATACACCGGGGAGCTGTTTTTT.

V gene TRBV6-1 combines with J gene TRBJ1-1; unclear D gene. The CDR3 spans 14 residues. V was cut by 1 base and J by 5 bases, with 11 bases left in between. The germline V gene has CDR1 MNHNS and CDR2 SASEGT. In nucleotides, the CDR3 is TGTGCCAGCAGTGAAGAGGGCAGCGGGACTGAAGCTTTCTTT. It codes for CASSEEGSGTEAFF.

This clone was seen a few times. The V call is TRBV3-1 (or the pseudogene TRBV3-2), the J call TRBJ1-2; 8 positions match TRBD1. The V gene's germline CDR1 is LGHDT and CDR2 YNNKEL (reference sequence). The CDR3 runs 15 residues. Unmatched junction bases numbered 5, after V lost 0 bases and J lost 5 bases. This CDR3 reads CASSQDFTGGYGYTF. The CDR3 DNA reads TGTGCCAGCAGCCAAGACTTTACAGGGGGTTATGGCTACACCTTC.

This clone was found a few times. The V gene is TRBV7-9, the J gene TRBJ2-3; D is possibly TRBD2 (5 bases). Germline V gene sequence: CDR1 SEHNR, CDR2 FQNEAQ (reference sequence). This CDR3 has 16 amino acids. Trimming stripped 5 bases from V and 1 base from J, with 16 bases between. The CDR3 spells CASSRGSSSRTDTQYF. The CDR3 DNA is TGTGCCAGCAGCCGGGGTTCTAGCTCACGCACAGATACGCAGTATTTT. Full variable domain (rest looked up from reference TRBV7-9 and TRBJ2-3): DTGVSQNPRHKITKRGQNVTFRCDPISEHNRLYWYRQTLGQGPEFLTYFQNEAQLEKSRLLSDRFSAERPKGSFSTLEIQRTEQGDSAMYLCASSRGSSSRTDTQYFGPGTRLTVL.

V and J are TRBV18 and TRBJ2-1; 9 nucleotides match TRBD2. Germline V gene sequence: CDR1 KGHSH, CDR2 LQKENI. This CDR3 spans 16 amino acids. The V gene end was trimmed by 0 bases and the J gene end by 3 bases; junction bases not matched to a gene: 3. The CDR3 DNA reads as TGTGCCAGCTCACCACCGGCTAGCGGGGTCTACAATGAGCAGTTCTTC. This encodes CASSPPASGVYNEQFF.

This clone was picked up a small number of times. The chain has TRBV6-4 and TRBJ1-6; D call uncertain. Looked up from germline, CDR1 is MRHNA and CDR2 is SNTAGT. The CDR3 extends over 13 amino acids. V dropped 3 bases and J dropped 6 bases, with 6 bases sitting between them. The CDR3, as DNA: TGTGCCAGCAGTGAGTCACTTAATTCACCCCTCCACTTT. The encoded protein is CASSESLNSPLHF.

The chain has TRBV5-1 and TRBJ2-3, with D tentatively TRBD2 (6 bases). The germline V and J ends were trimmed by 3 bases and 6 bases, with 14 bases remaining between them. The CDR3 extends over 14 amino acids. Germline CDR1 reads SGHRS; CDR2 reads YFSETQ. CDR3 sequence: CASSWGEARDTQYF. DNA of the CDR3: TGCGCCAGCAGCTGGGGGGAGGCCCGGGATACGCAGTATTTT.

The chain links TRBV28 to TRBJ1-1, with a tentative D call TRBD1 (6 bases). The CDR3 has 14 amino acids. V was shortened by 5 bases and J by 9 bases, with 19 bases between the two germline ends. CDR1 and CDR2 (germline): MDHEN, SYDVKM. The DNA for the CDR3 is TGTGCCAGCAGTACCGGGACATCTAGCCTAAAAGCTTTCTTT. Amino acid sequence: CASSTGTSSLKAFF.